The TCR beta chain under discussion was sequenced for a study of shared clonotypes between healthy human individuals. Whole-study findings and limits: Depth was large, yet rarefaction showed that sorted-subset sequencing was incomplete.

TCRdb's copy holds only in-frame clones and misses some; the assay was immunoSEQ multiplex PCR. The sample has approximately 720,000 clones, about three quarters seen once; the top ten hold about 1.8%. The CDR3 is made up of 14 amino acids. Per germline, CDR1 LNHNV and CDR2 YYDKDF (reference sequence). Trimming pared 0 bases from V and 5 bases from J, leaving 11 bases between. Concerning this clone itself: Its specificity is unknown.

Sample: memory CD4+ T cells sorted from blood. Documented subset: CD45RA-negative fraction. V gene TRBV15 combines with J gene TRBJ2-7; D ambiguous. This sequence originates from a woman aged 30 to 39 in good health. DNA for the CDR3: TGTGCCACCAGCAGAGATCCCATGGTGAACGAGCAGTACTTC. Translating it yields CATSRDPMVNEQYF.